Included here is one T cell receptor beta chain sequence, with context. This clonotype showed up many times. This clone's antigen is unknown. No base-level quality is on record; no much larger clone is a single base apart. Receptors were amplified or captured by multiplex PCR. The sample was run on an Illumina HiSeq 4000. iRepertoire HTBI primers and Arm-PCR amplification of CDR3 regions were used to construct TCR beta libraries. Before sequencing, the PCR products underwent gel purification. In the source study's methods: A total of 62 TRBV and more than twelve TRBJ segments were identified across samples and were used for gene usage analysis of CDR3 amino acid clonotypes. COPE and FqMerger were used to merge the filtered high-quality paired reads into contigs. BLAST was used to align contigs to the IMGT TRBV, TRBD and TRBJ reference genes, and CDR3 was defined following IMGT. Highly expanded clones were defined as clonotypes with a frequency above 0.1%. Shannon entropy was used to measure repertoire diversity, and the Gini coefficient was used to measure V-J evenness. Clonotypes shared by more than one individual were considered public. TCRdb redid the processing of the public reads, applying fastp at Q25 and MiXCR, and retained in-frame beta chains. Identical CDR3 proteins give one entry, which carries the most common genes and DNA. The V and J calls shown here were made by TCRdb, not taken from the authors' results. A total of about 530,000 distinct CDR3 sequences appear in this sample, approximately 16% of them only once. The biggest ten clones account for around a quarter of the sample.

The time point label on this specimen signifies: newly diagnosed GD, antithyroid drugs for less than 3 months. For both TCR sequencing and RNA sequencing, RNA was extracted from PBMCs in TRIzol. The diagnosis of Graves' disease was made according to American Thyroid Association guidelines. Patients were recruited from an endocrinology department in Xi'an, China. From each patient, about 9 milliliters of peripheral blood was collected into an EDTA anticoagulant tube. PBMCs were isolated by Ficoll Paque Plus density gradient separation without further T cell sorting. An Agilent 2100 Bioanalyzer and agarose gel were used to check RNA quality, and a NanoDrop 2000 was used to measure RNA concentration. The CDR3 numbers 15 residues from cysteine through phenylalanine. Just CDR3 DNA is preserved here, 45 bases in frame from base 1. After removal of 0 bases from V and 4 bases from J, the junction retains 2 bases not matched to a gene. The CDR1 and CDR2 encoded by the germline V gene are LGHNA and YNFKEQ.

The entry originates in a study of regulatory T cells in long-lasting Graves disease (dated by TCRdb to about 2021). Background on the whole study: Patients with newly diagnosed Graves' disease had been on antithyroid drugs for under 3 months. This study used TCR sequencing and RNA sequencing of peripheral blood to compare persistent Graves' disease patients against newly diagnosed Graves' disease patients. The study took place in China and was registered as a clinical trial. A total of roughly 35 samples underwent TCR sequencing: about 13 from persistent and about 20 from newly diagnosed Graves' disease patients.

What the work shows at the level of the full study, not this receptor alone: Persistent disease showed preferential use of TRBV28, TRBJ1-2 and TRBJ2-5, whereas newly diagnosed disease favored TRBV20-1 and TRBJ2-1. Persistent Graves' disease patients showed lower TCR Shannon entropy and fewer highly expanded clones than newly diagnosed patients, suggesting clonal expansion. Persistent patients shared more public clonotypes among themselves (around 3,000) than newly diagnosed patients did (more than 850). The study examined only peripheral blood because the primary lesion, thyroid tissue, could not be accessed. Only the TCR beta chain was sequenced and analyzed. The small sample size was acknowledged by the authors as a limitation that may reduce accuracy.

The same specimen was also included in a second study, on T cells in Graves' hyperthyroidism and ophthalmopathy. The second study's paper adds: A patient counted as having stable Graves' hyperthyroidism if no progression to ophthalmopathy occurred over 18 months of follow-up. Hyperthyroidism patients were aged 18 to 65 years and newly diagnosed, with disease duration of less than 2 months. Patients with uncontrolled infections, other autoimmune diseases, pregnancy or lactation were excluded. Diagnoses relied on clinical symptoms, serum thyroxine and TRAb, thyroid ultrasound and orbital computed tomography. The first round of RT-PCR for the TCR CDR3 was performed with the HTBI primer set and the Qiagen OneStep RT-PCR kit. Most expanded thyroid clonotypes (frequency above 0.001) were also found in blood, which suggests that blood repertoires may mirror thyroid immune responses. A model built on a 13 V-J signature distinguished ophthalmopathy from stable hyperthyroidism, reaching approximately 89% sensitivity and around 81% specificity in cross-validation and 80%/75% in testing. During validation, the model predicted progression to ophthalmopathy a median of approximately six months ahead of onset, with 70.59% sensitivity and 72.22% specificity. To identify distinguishing TCR V-J signatures, a discovery cohort of around 100 patients was used, comprising 43 with Graves' ophthalmopathy and 57 with stable Graves' hyperthyroidism. Whether ophthalmopathy could be predicted prospectively was tested in an independent validation cohort made up of roughly 20 hyperthyroidism patients plus 17 patients who later progressed to ophthalmopathy. The roughly 90 discovery patients were divided at random into training and test sets in a 7:3 ratio. In about 6 Graves' hyperthyroidism patients, the study also compared T-cell repertoires from thyroid tissue with T-cell repertoires from blood. Following sampling, methimazole starting at 30 mg daily was given to hyperthyroidism patients, and high-dose intravenous methylprednisolone was given to ophthalmopathy patients. Libraries were constructed in a second round of multiplex PCR, after which size selection and purification were performed. Sequencing of the libraries was done on an Illumina HiSeq2000 using paired-end 100 bp reads. SOAPnuke was used to process the raw data, removing reads that contained adapters or uncalled bases, had a mean Phred below 15, or lacked an exact match to the constant primer or identifier. COPE v1.2.5 was used to merge the high-quality paired reads, and each unique nucleotide sequence was defined as a clonotype. MiTCR v1.1 was used to align clonotypes to the IMGT TRBV, TRBD and TRBJ reference segments. The analysis included only V-J combinations with a frequency above 0.0001, which together covered roughly 99% of the repertoires. The TCS score was defined as F50 (clonal expansion) divided by E x V (chaos), with BLOSUM62-based TCRdist calculated between CDR3 peptides within each V-J. Welch's t-statistics and random forest reduced just over 500 V-J features to 10 to 15, which were used in a naive Bayes classifier (R e1071). Sample size was not statistically predetermined, and investigators were not blinded to group allocation. According to the paper, TCR Vbeta CDR3 sequencing was carried out on over 130 peripheral blood samples, which came from approximately 41 ophthalmopathy, 75 to 80 hyperthyroidism and approximately 17 progressor patients.

This receptor chain uses TRBV4-2 and TRBJ2-3; 9 central bases correspond to TRBD1. The sample consisted of peripheral blood mononuclear cells (PBMCs), taken at new diagnosis, from a patient treated with antithyroid drugs. The source of this sequence is a middle-aged woman with Graves disease. Donor details come from another sample of the same person, matched by shared clones. The CDR3 amino acid sequence is: CASSQDRQGADTQYF. The DNA sequence reads TGTGCCAGCAGCCAAGACAGACAGGGGGCAGATACGCAGTATTTT.